The T cell receptor beta chain under discussion was sequenced for a study of blood T cell repertoires in COVID-19. Looking at the study overall: T cells, B-cell-depleted T cells, or PBMCs supplied cDNA or gDNA.

Using immunoSEQ multiplex PCR, the repertoire was profiled, and TCRdb retains in-frame clones only, with some absent. The repertoire holds fewer than 300,000 clones, over 75% seen once, with roughly 8.6% in the top ten. This clone has a handful of counts. The germline V gene has CDR1 SGHAT and CDR2 FQNNGV. Trimming pared 1 base from V and 0 bases from J, leaving 12 bases between. This CDR3 region has 16 residues. Sample: peripheral blood. The receptor's source is a human donor in a cohort sampled during active COVID-19. The V and J genes are TRBV11-2 and TRBJ1-2; unclear D gene. This chain's CDR3 is CASSLVGGRTNYGYTF. CDR3 nucleotide sequence: TGTGCCAGCAGCTTAGTTGGCGGGCGGACTAACTATGGCTACACCTTC.